This T cell receptor beta chain is drawn from a study of identical twins. Findings and caveats of the study: Out-of-frame TCR alpha sharing in monozygotic twins exceeded recombination model predictions. Fewer insertions characterized abundant cord blood beta clonotypes, whereas memory repertoires showed none.

Unique molecular identifiers were present on cDNA, and template switching added a universal primer site. Each CDR3 protein gets one entry after TCRdb re-called the 5' RACE reads with MiXCR. Found here are approximately 620,000 distinct CDR3 sequences, 8.5% to 9.5% of them singletons; the top ten hold around 0.98%. The CDR3 spans 15 residues. V dropped 6 bases and J dropped 0 bases, with 12 bases sitting between them. This clonotype was counted ten times or more. As yet, its antigen is unknown. These data were likewise used in another study, on yellow fever vaccine responses in identical twins.

The specimen was PBMCs. The TCR was taken from a woman younger than 35 in good health. J is TRBJ1-3 and V is TRBV12-3 or TRBV12-4, with unresolved D. The DNA for the CDR3 is TGTGCCAGCAGGGGGATATCAGTCTCTGGAAACACCATATATTTT. Its translation: CASRGISVSGNTIYF.